This note documents a single TCR beta chain sequence. Its cognate antigen has yet to be identified. Per-base qualities were not stored, and no clone one base away is much larger. The germline V gene gives CDR1 as SQVTM and CDR2 as ANQGSEA. Taken from cysteine to phenylalanine, the CDR3 has 14 residues. The only DNA kept is the CDR3, 42 bases in frame from the first base. Trimmed from V: 6 bases; trimmed from J: 3 bases; junction bases lacking a gene match: 4. Genomic DNA was isolated from the sorted cells so that the TCRbeta CDR3 region could be sequenced. TCRbeta CDR3 regions were sequenced using the immunoSEQ Assay. The source is immuneACCESS, and TCRdb retained only in-frame sequences with V and J called. Part of the clones is not carried over; for the studies checked, unresolved V genes explain less than half of this, and the remainder is unexplained. This sample is represented by tens of thousands of clones; about 90% of them were singletons. Clones ranked in the top ten supply about 15% of the sample.

Patients with autoimmune disease history or receiving systemic immunosuppression were excluded from the trial. Peripheral blood for TCR sequencing was collected from all dose cohorts at baseline, on cycle 4 day 1, and on cycle 7 day 1. The samples were drawn from a first-in-human, open-label, multicenter phase I dose-escalation trial of ivuxolimab. Adults with locally advanced or metastatic head and neck squamous cell, hepatocellular, melanoma or renal cell carcinoma were enrolled in the trial. Before TCR sequencing, CD4+ and CD8+ T cells were separately sorted from peripheral blood. This sample was taken from a study of OX40 agonist ivuxolimab in advanced cancers. A note on the overall study: Ivuxolimab, which targeted the costimulatory receptor OX40 (CD134), was an agonistic, fully human IgG2 monoclonal antibody. The paper covers the monotherapy dose-escalation part of the phase I ivuxolimab trial, which included N of about 50 patients. Partial responses were achieved by three dose-escalation patients, of whom one had hepatocellular carcinoma and two had cutaneous melanoma. Intravenous ivuxolimab was administered to patients every 2 weeks at six dose levels: 0.01, 0.1, 0.3, 1.5, 3 and 10 mg/kg. Of the approximately 54 dose-escalation patients, hepatocellular carcinoma was present in about 20, melanoma in roughly 15, renal cell carcinoma in 9 and head and neck cancer in 9. A male proportion of roughly 80% and a mean age of about 60 years, ranging from about 20 to 85, were recorded for the dose-escalation cohort. Prior anti-PD-1, anti-PD-L1 or anti-CTLA-4 therapy was permitted, and checkpoint inhibitors had been received by under 50% of dose-escalation patients. The purpose of peripheral TCRbeta sequencing was to test whether ivuxolimab changed TCR sequence diversity and led to clonal T-cell expansion. General study outcomes and caveats: Low levels of normalized T-cell clonal expansion were also shown by some nonresponding patients. Partial responders in the 0.1-3.0 mg/kg groups had among the lowest normalized peripheral clonal expansion, especially among CD8+ T cells. At doses from 0.1 to 3.0 mg/kg, clonal expansion was seen in both CD4+ and CD8+ blood T cells between baseline and week 6. The antigen specificity of the clonally expanded peripheral T cells was not determined. After ivuxolimab, more expanded clones were found on average in CD8+ T cells than in CD4+ T cells.

Rearrangement joined TRBV29-1 to TRBJ2-3, and 12 junctional nucleotides match TRBD2. Sequencing was performed on CD4+ or CD8+ T cells sorted from blood, taken in a trial of the OX40 agonist ivuxolimab. The receptor was isolated from an adult with an advanced solid tumor such as melanoma, head and neck, liver or kidney cancer. The nucleotide sequence is given as TGCAGCGTATCACTAGCGGGGGGAACAGATACGCAGTATTTT. This codes for CSVSLAGGTDTQYF.